This TCR beta chain came from a study of T cell responses to AZD1222 COVID-19 vaccine. Findings of the study overall: Spike-specific TCR breadth and depth grew following two AZD1222 doses.

The repertoire was sequenced with immunoSEQ multiplex PCR; TCRdb's copy has only in-frame clones and lacks some. The profile covers about 140,000 clones, with 90% appearing a single time and roughly 6% taken by the ten largest. This CDR3 is 12 amino acids long. Germline V gene data show CDR1 as SGHRS and CDR2 as YFSETQ. V dropped 4 bases and J dropped 3 bases, with 7 bases sitting between them. A word on this clone: Its antigen is unknown.

This clonotype originated in an adult who received the AZD1222 COVID-19 vaccine. This rearrangement joins TRBV5-1 to TRBJ1-1; tentative D call: TRBD1 (5 bases). The sequencing here drew on peripheral blood, taken 28 days after the second AZD1222 dose. The CDR3 spells CASSRGDTEAFF. CDR3 nucleotides: TGCGCCAGCAGCCGAGGGGACACTGAAGCTTTCTTT.